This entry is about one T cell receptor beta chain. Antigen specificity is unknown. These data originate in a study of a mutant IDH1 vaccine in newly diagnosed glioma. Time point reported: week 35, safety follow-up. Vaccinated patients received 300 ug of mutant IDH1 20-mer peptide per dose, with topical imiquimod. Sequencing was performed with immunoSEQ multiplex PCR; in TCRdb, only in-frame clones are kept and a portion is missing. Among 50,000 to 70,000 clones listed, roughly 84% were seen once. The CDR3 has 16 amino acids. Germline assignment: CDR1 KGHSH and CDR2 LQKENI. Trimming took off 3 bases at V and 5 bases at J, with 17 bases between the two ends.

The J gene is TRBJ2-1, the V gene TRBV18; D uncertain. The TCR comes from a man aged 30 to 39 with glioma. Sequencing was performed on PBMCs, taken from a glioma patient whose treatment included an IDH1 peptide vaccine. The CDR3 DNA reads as TGTGCCAGCTCACCGGGCTTGACCGCCCGGGACAATGAGCAGTTCTTC. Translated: CASSPGLTARDNEQFF.